Below, 32 T cell receptor beta chains from the same sample are listed, as sequenced in a study of T-cell memory formation after mild COVID-19. TCRdb re-derived calls from the 5' RACE reads in MiXCR, one entry per CDR3 protein. This sample has about 110,000 distinct CDR3 sequences; 17% occur once, and the top ten carry over 25%. Sequences were obtained from PBMCs or a T cell subset sorted from them (not recorded which). The receptor set was obtained from an adult woman who had mild COVID-19 (a few samples of this study predate the infection). Cell type and time point are not known.

This clonotype was detected only a few times. The V call is TRBV6-5, the J call TRBJ2-7; the D is unclear. Trimming stripped 3 bases from V and 2 bases from J, with 11 bases between. The CDR3 runs 14 residues. Germline CDR1 reads MNHEY; CDR2 reads SVGAGI. Written as DNA, the CDR3 is TGTGCCAGCAGTTATTTTGACGGAACCTACGAGCAGTACTTC. Protein: CASSYFDGTYEQYF.

The chain links TRBV5-1 to TRBJ2-3; the D is unclear. V lost 1 base and J 4 bases, leaving 4 bases between the germline ends. Germline lookup yields CDR1 SGHRS and CDR2 YFSETQ. This CDR3 has 12 residues. CDR3: CASSLTADTQYF. The DNA of the CDR3 is TGCGCCAGCAGCTTGACCGCAGATACGCAGTATTTT.

Written as DNA, the CDR3 is TGTGCCAGCAGTTTATATAGGCGGGGGTCTTACAATGAGCAGTTCTTC. Its protein is CASSLYRRGSYNEQFF. The chain is built from TRBV12-3 or TRBV12-4 and TRBJ2-1; TRBD2 agrees at 7 bases. With V trimmed by 2 bases and J by 4 bases, 8 bases remained unmatched. The CDR3 contains 16 residues.

This clonotype occurred a few times. The V and J genes are TRBV20-1 and TRBJ1-5; 11 nucleotides line up with TRBD1. Trimming removed 3 bases from V and 5 bases from J; junction bases left unmatched: 3. The CDR3 is 14 residues long. CDR1 and CDR2 (germline): DFQATT, SNEGSKA (reference sequence). CDR3 nucleotides: TGCAGTGCTAGGGGACAGGGGGTATATCAGCCCCAGCATTTT. Its translation is CSARGQGVYQPQHF.

This rearrangement joins TRBV6-2 or TRBV6-3 to TRBJ2-3, with 8 bases matching TRBD2. Germline-derived CDR1 and CDR2 are MNHEY and SVGEGT. The CDR3 has 18 residues. The V segment lost 0 bases and the J segment 3 bases; nucleotides outside the gene matches: 11. CDR3 sequence (DNA): TGTGCCAGCAGTTACTCGATAGTAGCGGGAATATGGACAGATACGCAGTATTTT. Its translation: CASSYSIVAGIWTDTQYF.

In this sample, this clonotype turned up a few times. The chain recombines TRBV12-3 or TRBV12-4 with TRBJ1-1; D may be TRBD1 (6 bases). The CDR3 spans 14 residues. V was clipped by 1 base and J by 2 bases, with 8 bases between them. DNA of the CDR3: TGTGCCAGCAGTTTAGGGGGGCGAAACACTGAAGCTTTCTTT. As protein: CASSLGGRNTEAFF.

This clonotype was observed a few times. The chain carries TRBV27 and TRBJ2-7; 12 bases fit TRBD2. CDR3 length: 15 amino acids. V shed 5 bases and J 5 bases; nucleotides not matched to a gene: 7. From germline, CDR1 is MNHEY and CDR2 SMNVEV (reference sequence). The DNA of the CDR3 is TGTGCCAGCAGTGACAGACTAGCGGGAGCCGACGAGCAGTACTTC. Translated: CASSDRLAGADEQYF.

This clonotype was seen more than once but under ten times. The rearrangement uses TRBV7-9 and TRBJ2-2, with D unresolved. Between the trimmed V and J ends, which lost 3 bases and 7 bases, there was a span of 18 bases. The CDR3 totals 16 residues. CDR1 and CDR2 from the germline V gene are SEHNR and FQNEAQ (reference sequence). The CDR3 protein is CASSFSLPSMNGELFF. The CDR3 DNA is TGTGCCAGCAGCTTCAGTCTGCCTAGTATGAACGGGGAGCTGTTTTTT.

This clonotype showed up just a few times. This rearrangement joins TRBV29-1 to TRBJ2-1; D may be TRBD2 (6 bases). CDR3 length: 13 residues. The germline V gene encodes CDR1 SQVTM and CDR2 ANQGSEA. Trimming stripped 8 bases from V and 4 bases from J, with 15 bases between. CDR3 coding DNA: TGCAGCTCCCGGGACGGAGGGTACAATGAGCAGTTCTTC. It encodes CSSRDGGYNEQFF.

This chain joins TRBV20-1 and TRBJ2-7; 8 positions agree with TRBD1. The CDR3 has 13 amino acids. CDR1 is DFQATT and CDR2 is SNEGSKA in the germline V gene (reference sequence). After removal of 5 bases from V and 2 bases from J, the junction contained 5 bases not matched to a gene. CDR3 loop: CSAQTGATYEQYF. The CDR3 nucleotides are TGCAGTGCTCAGACAGGGGCAACCTACGAGCAGTACTTC.

The CDR3 sequence is CASSAGGPPTRFF. CDR3 DNA sequence: TGTGCCAGTTCCGCGGGGGGACCCCCAACCCGGTTCTTC. V and J are TRBV25-1 and TRBJ2-1; TRBD2 matches 8 bases. Germline V gene lookup returns CDR1 MGHDK and CDR2 SYGVNS. This CDR3 comprises 13 residues. With 9 bases clipped from V and 15 bases from J, the junction kept 16 bases outside the gene matches.

The chain employs TRBV20-1 and TRBJ2-2, with D uncertain. Germline-derived CDR1 and CDR2 are DFQATT and SNEGSKA (reference sequence). This CDR3 is built from 14 residues. V lost 0 bases, J lost 5 bases, and 10 bases lay in between. The CDR3 DNA sequence: TGCAGTGCTAGAGATTACAGCGAAACCGGGGAGCTGTTTTTT. This codes for CSARDYSETGELFF.

This clonotype was found a few times. V gene TRBV12-3 or TRBV12-4 combines with J gene TRBJ1-1, with D possibly matching TRBD1 (5 bases). Trimming stripped 6 bases from V and 1 base from J, with 15 bases between. CDR3 length: 15 residues. The CDR3 loop is CASSHGTSWNTEAFF. The CDR3 nucleotides are TGTGCCAGCAGCCACGGGACGTCTTGGAACACTGAAGCTTTCTTT.

This clonotype was seen a few times. The gene calls are TRBV6-1 and TRBJ2-3; unclear D gene. The CDR3 is made up of 14 amino acids. Germline-derived CDR1 and CDR2 are MNHNS and SASEGT. V was clipped by 6 bases and J by 0 bases, with 10 bases between them. This CDR3 reads CASSPWASTDTQYF. CDR3 bases: TGTGCCAGCAGCCCATGGGCTAGCACAGATACGCAGTATTTT.

The chain recombines TRBV7-6 with TRBJ1-1; D is unresolved. The V gene's germline CDR1 is SGHVS and CDR2 FNYEAQ. V was clipped by 4 bases and J by 1 base, with 16 bases between them. This CDR3 contains 16 residues. The CDR3 coding sequence is TGTGCCAGCAGCTACTACGAAGACATGGGGAACACTGAAGCTTTCTTT. This translates into CASSYYEDMGNTEAFF.

The chain joins TRBV25-1 to TRBJ1-6; D unresolved. Per the germline V gene, CDR1 is MGHDK and CDR2 is SYGVNS. The CDR3 length is 13 residues. V was cut by 5 bases and J by 5 bases, with 7 bases left in between. The CDR3, as DNA: TGTGCCAGCAGTCAGGTGGATAATTCACCCCTCCACTTT. Translated: CASSQVDNSPLHF.

The rearrangement uses TRBV7-9 and TRBJ2-1; 11 nucleotides line up with TRBD2. Germline V gene sequence: CDR1 SEHNR, CDR2 FQNEAQ (reference sequence). V was clipped by 1 base and J by 0 bases; unmatched bases: 8. This CDR3 spans 19 amino acids. DNA for the CDR3: TGTGCCAGCAGCTTAGAAGTAGCGGGAGGGGGTCGCTCCTACAATGAGCAGTTCTTC. It specifies CASSLEVAGGGRSYNEQFF.

The rearrangement joins TRBV13 to TRBJ1-2; weak D call: TRBD1 (5 bases). V dropped 0 bases and J dropped 2 bases, with 10 bases sitting between them. Germline V gene lookup returns CDR1 PRHDT and CDR2 FYEKMQ (reference sequence). The CDR3 runs 15 residues. The CDR3 loop is CASSLGGRDNYGYTF. Written as DNA, the CDR3 is TGTGCCAGCAGCTTAGGAGGGAGGGACAACTATGGCTACACCTTC.

This clonotype has at least ten counts. V usage is TRBV4-2 and J usage is TRBJ2-1; TRBD2 agrees at 11 bases. The CDR3 totals 15 residues. Germline lookup yields CDR1 LGHNA and CDR2 YNFKEQ. V dropped 6 bases and J dropped 3; count of bases not matched to a gene: 4. The CDR3 loop reads CASRPTSGDYNEQFF. CDR3 DNA sequence: TGTGCCAGCAGGCCGACTAGCGGGGACTACAATGAGCAGTTCTTC.

This clonotype was observed a few times. V gene TRBV11-2 combines with J gene TRBJ2-4; D is unclear. Germline V gene lookup returns CDR1 SGHAT and CDR2 FQNNGV. The CDR3 has 17 residues. Trimming stripped 0 bases from V and 0 bases from J, with 12 bases between. CDR3 loop: CASSLDRQALAKNIQYF. In nucleotides, the CDR3 is TGTGCCAGCAGCTTAGATAGGCAGGCCCTAGCCAAAAACATTCAGTACTTC.

This clonotype was observed a few times. The genes are TRBV2 and TRBJ2-7; D uncertain. The CDR3 has 11 residues. V was trimmed by 7 bases and J by 2 bases, leaving 6 bases between them. Germline lookup yields CDR1 SNHLY and CDR2 FYNNEI. The CDR3 region is CASTVAYEQYF. The CDR3 region has the DNA TGTGCCAGCACCGTTGCCTACGAGCAGTACTTC.

This clonotype was observed a few times. The chain carries TRBV7-2 and TRBJ2-3, with TRBD2 as a possible D gene (6 bases). This CDR3 contains 15 residues. V gave up 3 bases and J gave up 1 base, with 11 bases separating them. Germline CDR1 SGHTA, CDR2 FQGNSA. The CDR3 is CASSFPRDGTDTQYF. CDR3 nucleotide sequence: TGTGCCAGCAGCTTCCCGCGGGACGGCACAGATACGCAGTATTTT. Looking up the rest from reference TRBV7-2 and TRBJ2-3 gives the full variable domain: GAGVSQSPSNKVTEKGKDVELRCDPISGHTALYWYRQSLGQGLEFLIYFQGNSAPDKSGLPSDRFSAERTGGSVSTLTIQRTQQEDSAVYLCASSFPRDGTDTQYFGPGTRLTVL.

This clonotype was counted ten times or more. The chain employs TRBV7-9 and TRBJ1-1, with 8 bases that match TRBD1. Germline V gene data show CDR1 as SEHNR and CDR2 as FQNEAQ (reference sequence). The CDR3 contains 15 residues. Trimming removed 1 base from V and 7 bases from J; junction bases left unmatched: 8. The CDR3: CASSLVVQGANEAFF. The CDR3 region has the DNA TGTGCCAGCAGCTTAGTAGTGCAGGGGGCTAATGAAGCTTTCTTT.

The V call is TRBV18, the J call TRBJ1-5; 7 nucleotides align to TRBD1. Germline CDR1 is KGHSH and CDR2 is LQKENI. CDR3 length: 15 residues. The V segment lost 3 bases and the J segment 0 bases; nucleotides outside the gene matches: 2. CDR3 bases: TGTGCCAGCTCACCTGACAGGGATAGCAATCAGCCCCAGCATTTT. Protein sequence: CASSPDRDSNQPQHF.

This clonotype has more than one count but fewer than ten. The chain is built from TRBV6-6 and TRBJ2-7; D ambiguous. V dropped 4 bases and J dropped 2 bases, with 9 bases sitting between them. Germline CDR1 reads MNHNY; CDR2 reads SVGAGI (reference sequence). The CDR3 is 13 amino acids. CDR3 sequence reads: CASSLQRAYEQYF. CDR3 DNA sequence: TGTGCCAGCAGTTTACAGCGAGCCTACGAGCAGTACTTC.

This clonotype was recorded at least ten times. This chain uses TRBV6-2 or TRBV6-3 with TRBJ2-1; no firm D call. Trimming removed 4 bases at V and 1 base at J, with 11 bases between. CDR1 MNHEY and CDR2 SVGEGT come from the germline V gene. This CDR3 region has 15 residues. The CDR3 region has the DNA TGTGCCAGCAGTTCCGCGGCACTATCCTACAATGAGCAGTTCTTC. Its protein product is CASSSAALSYNEQFF.

The V call is TRBV4-1, the J call TRBJ2-2, with D tentatively TRBD1 (5 bases). This CDR3 region has 17 residues. V lost 0 bases and J lost 5, with 16 bases in between. Germline V gives CDR1 MGHRA, CDR2 YSYEKL. The CDR3 reads CASSQDPARELTGELFF. In DNA, the CDR3 is TGCGCCAGCAGCCAAGACCCGGCCAGGGAATTAACCGGGGAGCTGTTTTTT.

This clonotype has just a few counts. The CDR3 here is CASSGAGLTYEQYF. CDR3 DNA sequence: TGTGCCAGCAGCGGTGCGGGACTGACCTACGAGCAGTACTTC. The chain combines TRBV11-2 with TRBJ2-7, with D possibly matching TRBD2 (6 bases). The CDR3 has 14 residues. Deletions cut 5 bases from V and 2 bases from J, with 13 bases between. Looked up from germline, CDR1 is SGHAT and CDR2 is FQNNGV.

The chain links TRBV6-2 or TRBV6-3 to TRBJ2-7, with 9 bases matching TRBD2. Germline V gene sequence: CDR1 MNHEY, CDR2 SVGEGT. The CDR3 covers 12 residues. The CDR3 coding sequence is TGTGCTAGCGGGAGAAGCTCCTACGAGCAGTACTTC. Its translation is CASGRSSYEQYF.

V usage is TRBV20-1 and J usage is TRBJ2-5, with 11 positions matching TRBD2. The length of the CDR3 is 15 residues. V was pared by 7 bases and J by 4 bases, with 11 bases of the junction left unmatched. Germline assignment: CDR1 DFQATT and CDR2 SNEGSKA (reference sequence). As DNA, the CDR3 is TGCAGTGTAACTAGCGGGAGAATAGGGCCAGAGACCCAGTACTTC. Translated: CSVTSGRIGPETQYF.

This clonotype was counted many times. V is TRBV19 and J is TRBJ2-4, with D maybe TRBD2 (6 bases). CDR1 is LNHDA and CDR2 is SQIVND in the germline V gene (reference sequence). V was clipped by 6 bases and J by 2 bases, with 17 bases between them. This CDR3 has 16 residues. CDR3 residues: CASSHREWRTKNIQYF. DNA for the CDR3: TGTGCCAGTAGCCACCGGGAGTGGAGGACCAAAAACATTCAGTACTTC. Supplemented by reference TRBV19 and TRBJ2-4, the full variable domain reads DGGITQSPKYLFRKEGQNVTLSCEQNLNHDAMYWYRQDPGQGLRLIYYSQIVNDFQKGDIAEGYSVSREKKESFPLTVTSAQKNPTAFYLCASSHREWRTKNIQYFGAGTRLSVL.

V and J are TRBV30 and TRBJ2-3, with 13 bases identical to TRBD2. From germline, CDR1 is GTSNPN and CDR2 SVGIG (reference sequence). The CDR3 length is 16 residues. Trimming took 3 bases from V and 5 from J; bases not matched to a gene: 8. CDR3 DNA: TGTGCCTGGAGGGGAAGGACTAGCGGGAGAATAGATACGCAGTATTTT. Its protein product is CAWRGRTSGRIDTQYF.